This record covers a single T cell receptor beta chain. Patients from Seattle were sampled longitudinally, starting during active infection. The germline V and J ends were trimmed by 5 bases and 4 bases, with 7 bases remaining between them. Germline V CDR1 and CDR2: SGHAT, FQNNGV. This CDR3 contains 12 residues. Original processing notes: Quantification of nucleated cells was approximated via reference gene primer amplification. Repertoires were generated with immunoSEQ multiplex PCR, while TCRdb's copy carries only in-frame clones and drops some. Clone size and the V and J calls come from that table; the DNA yielded D and trimming. Of 390,000 or so clones in the sample, 70% to 90% were seen once. The entry originates in a study of blood T cell repertoires in COVID-19. The wider study: The United States, Italy and Spain supplied acute and convalescent COVID-19 samples. T cells, B-cell-depleted T cells, or PBMCs supplied cDNA or gDNA.

Sequenced input: peripheral blood. The receptor's source is a woman in her twenties or thirties with COVID-19, enrolled during active disease. The gene calls are TRBV11-2 and TRBJ2-3, with D unresolved. The CDR3 coding sequence is TGTGCCAGCAGCCTACTTGCAGATACGCAGTATTTT. This sequence encodes CASSLLADTQYF.